These 28 T cell receptor beta chains originate from one sample sequenced in a study of tumor and adjacent non-tumor tissue in lung cancer. This sample's RNA came from whole unsorted tissue. More than 3 cm separated this lung sample from the edge of the tumor. Three rounds of nested PCR, following a modified ARM-PCR protocol, produced the TCRbeta library. TCRdb called the multiplex PCR reads again in MiXCR, with one record for every CDR3 protein. The sample lists some 66,000 distinct CDR3 sequences; roughly two thirds were seen once. Sequencing was carried out using distant non-tumor lung tissue. These receptor sequences come from a man aged 70-80 years with non-small cell lung cancer.

This sequence joins TRBV29-1 and TRBJ2-7; D possibly corresponds to TRBD1 (5 bases). CDR3 size: 12 residues. V lost 5 bases, J lost 6 bases, and 14 bases lay in between. CDR1 is SQVTM, CDR2 ANQGSEA, per germline. The CDR3 DNA reads TGCAGCGTTAGACAGTGGCCCAGCGAGCAGTACTTC. As protein: CSVRQWPSEQYF.

This clonotype was seen many times. V gene TRBV7-8 combines with J gene TRBJ2-7, with D possibly TRBD2 on 5 matching bases. The germline gives CDR1 SGHVS, CDR2 FQNEAQ. The V end lost 7 bases, the J end lost 2 bases, and 15 bases lay between the germline ends. This CDR3 region has 14 residues. The CDR3 region has the DNA TGTGCCAGCAAAGGGAGTGAATTGGCCTACGAGCAGTACTTC. Amino acids: CASKGSELAYEQYF.

About this clonotype: A much bigger clone sits one base away, suggesting this may be a read error. The chain joins TRBV6-1 to TRBJ1-5; TRBD1 agrees at 10 bases. This CDR3 contains 16 residues. Germline V gene data show CDR1 as MNHNS and CDR2 as SASEGT. In DNA, the CDR3 is TGTGACAGCTTTCGCCCGGGACAGGGGTCGAATCAGCCCCAGCATTTT. Translated: CDSFRPGQGSNQPQHF.

In the case of this clonotype: The junction departs from germline at one end; a sequencing error may be responsible. V and J are TRBV11-2 and TRBJ2-5, with D maybe TRBD1 (6 bases). Germline loops: CDR1 SGHAT, CDR2 FQNNGV. The CDR3 consists of 13 residues. The CDR3 DNA follows: TGTACCAGCAGGCCACAGGGTCGGGAGACCCAGTACTTC. Its translation is CTSRPQGRETQYF.

This sequence joins TRBV6-2 or TRBV6-3 and TRBJ2-7; D not certain. The ends were cut back, 5 bases at V and 7 bases at J, with 9 bases in the middle. Germline-derived CDR1 and CDR2 are MNHEY and SVGEGT. This CDR3 region has 11 residues. This CDR3 reads CASSNYMEQYF. The CDR3 DNA sequence: TGTGCCAGCAGTAATTATATGGAGCAGTACTTC.

The V gene is TRBV29-1, the J gene TRBJ1-5; 11 nucleotides align to TRBD1. V shed 8 bases, J shed 12 bases, and the junction held 24 bases outside the gene matches. Germline V lookup: CDR1 SQVTM, CDR2 ANQGSEA. The CDR3 spans 17 residues. The CDR3 nucleotides are TGCAGCCTAGACATCGGGACAGGGGGTTCGAGCAGTCAACTCCAGCATTTT. This translates into CSLDIGTGGSSSQLQHF. Drawing the rest from reference TRBV29-1 and TRBJ1-5, the complete variable domain is SAVISQKPSRDICQRGTSLTIQCQVDSQVTMMFWYRQQPGQSLTLIATANQGSEATYESGFVIDKFPISRPNLTFSTLTVSNMSPEDSSIYLCSLDIGTGGSSSQLQHFGDGTRLSIL.

The sample holds one count of this clonotype. V and J are TRBV12-3 or TRBV12-4 and TRBJ1-1; weak D call: TRBD1 (6 bases). Trimming pared 3 bases from V and 6 bases from J, leaving 17 bases between. The CDR3 is 15 residues long. CDR3 nucleotides: TGTGCCAGCAGTTTTACAGGGAGCGCTTATGCTGAAGCTTTCTTT. Its translation is CASSFTGSAYAEAFF.

Worth noting for this clonotype: Germline and junction disagree at one end, which may indicate a read error. The chain carries TRBV6-1 and TRBJ2-1; 9 bases agree with TRBD2. CDR1 MNHNS and CDR2 SASEGT come from the germline V gene. The CDR3 spans 16 residues. The CDR3, as DNA: TGTGCCGGCAGTAACCCTGGACTAGCGCGGAAGCATGGGCAGTTCTTC. Amino acids: CAGSNPGLARKHGQFF.

The sample holds a few counts of this clonotype. This chain joins TRBV7-9 and TRBJ2-2; D remains unclear. The V gene's germline CDR1 is SEHNR and CDR2 FQNEAQ (reference sequence). This CDR3 has 11 amino acids. V lost 8 bases and J lost 6, with 7 bases in between. The CDR3 loop is CASLIPGELFF. The CDR3 region has the DNA TGTGCCAGCTTAATCCCCGGGGAGCTGTTTTTT.

As regards this clonotype: The junction and the germline gene differ at one end; a read error may be behind it. This chain joins TRBV4-1 and TRBJ2-7; tentative D call: TRBD2 (7 bases). The CDR3 length is 16 residues. From germline, CDR1 is MGHRA and CDR2 YSYEKL. CDR3 amino acids: CTSSQELGGPGYGQYF. In DNA, the CDR3 is TGCACCAGCAGCCAAGAATTGGGGGGGCCCGGCTACGGGCAGTACTTC.

As regards this clonotype: This clone may be a read error of a much larger clone one base away. V gene TRBV5-6 combines with J gene TRBJ2-4, with D perhaps TRBD1 or TRBD2 (5 bases each). Germline V gives CDR1 SGHDT, CDR2 YYEEEE. CDR3 size: 17 residues. For the CDR3, the DNA is TGTGCCAGCAGCTACCCCACAGGAGGTTTAGCCAAAGACATTCAGTACTTC. Translated: CASSYPTGGLAKDIQYF.

The sample holds a few counts of this clonotype. This sequence joins TRBV28 and TRBJ1-6; tentatively, D is TRBD1 (5 bases). This CDR3 has 16 amino acids. V was trimmed by 6 bases and J by 2 bases, leaving 14 bases between them. CDR1 is MDHEN, CDR2 SYDVKM, per germline. In DNA, the CDR3 is TGTGCCAGCAGATTCACGCGGGGGACCTATAATTCACCCCTCCACTTT. It yields the protein CASRFTRGTYNSPLHF.

The J gene is TRBJ2-1, the V gene TRBV5-6, with 7 bases identical to TRBD1. The CDR3 consists of 14 residues. Germline-derived CDR1 and CDR2 are SGHDT and YYEEEE. Trimming at V came to 7 bases and at J to 8 bases, leaving 12 bases not matched to a gene. The CDR3 sequence: CASCSVQGFDEQFF. In nucleotides, the CDR3 is TGTGCCAGCTGCTCAGTACAGGGGTTCGATGAGCAGTTCTTC.

In regard to this clonotype: This may come from a read error, since a much larger clone is one base off. The CDR3 sequence is CSASRGQGAGEQYF. Here the CDR3 DNA reads TGCAGCGCGAGCCGAGGGCAGGGGGCTGGCGAGCAGTACTTC. The gene calls are TRBV29-1 and TRBJ2-7; 8 nucleotides match TRBD1. V was clipped by 7 bases and J by 6 bases; unmatched bases: 14. Looked up from germline, CDR1 is SQVTM and CDR2 is ANQGSEA. This CDR3 spans 14 amino acids.

V gene TRBV5-4 combines with J gene TRBJ2-3; D not certain. Trimming took 1 base from V and 0 from J, leaving 6 bases between them. Germline V gene lookup returns CDR1 SGHNT and CDR2 YYREEE (reference sequence). The CDR3 covers 14 residues. The CDR3 DNA reads as TGTGCCAGCAGCTTGTGCGGTAGCACAGATACGCAGTATTTT. Protein product: CASSLCGSTDTQYF.

This clonotype came up once. A read error may produce the germline difference seen at one junction end. The chain couples TRBV11-2 to TRBJ2-2; D may be TRBD1 or TRBD2 (5 bases each). CDR3 size: 13 residues. Germline lookup yields CDR1 SGHAT and CDR2 FQNNGV. The CDR3 loop reads CASNLAGTGELFF. As DNA, the CDR3 is TGTGCCAGCAACTTAGCAGGGACCGGGGAGTTGTTTTTT.

The chain is built from TRBV28 and TRBJ2-2; TRBD1 aligns across 9 bases. The CDR3 runs 16 residues. Germline CDR1 is MDHEN and CDR2 is SYDVKM. The V segment lost 2 bases and the J segment 6 bases; nucleotides outside the gene matches: 7. CDR3 sequence (DNA): TGTGCCAGCAGTTTAACAGGGGGCGGAGGCCCCGGGGAGCTGTTTTTT. It translates to CASSLTGGGGPGELFF.

Of note for this clonotype: The conserved phenylalanine or tryptophan normally closing the CDR3 is absent here, so this likely arose from a read error. The chain is built from TRBV11-2 and TRBJ2-2; perhaps TRBD1 as D (5 bases). CDR1 and CDR2 (germline): SGHAT, FQNNGV. The V and J ends lost 7 bases and 6 bases respectively, with 21 bases between them. The CDR3 is made up of 16 amino acids. The CDR3 region has the DNA TGTGCCAGCACCCTACAGGAGACGTTGTTCGCCGGGGAGCTGTTTATT. It specifies CASTLQETLFAGELFI.

A note on this clonotype: The CDR3 does not end in the conserved phenylalanine or tryptophan, so this is likely a read error. This chain links TRBV4-2 with TRBJ1-1; D is ambiguous. With 0 bases removed from V and 6 bases from J, the gap between germline ends came to 14 bases. Germline V gene lookup returns CDR1 LGHNA and CDR2 YNFKEQ. The CDR3 spans 15 residues. The DNA for the CDR3 is TGTGCCAGCAGCCAAGACCGGGAGAGAACCCCTGAAGCTTTCCTT. Encoded protein: CASSQDRERTPEAFL.

A word on this clonotype: The junction shows a germline mismatch at one end, possibly a read error. The rearrangement uses TRBV28 and TRBJ2-2; 10 bases line up with TRBD1. This CDR3 is built from 19 residues. The germline CDR1 and CDR2 sequences are MDHEN and SYDVKM. CDR3 loop: CASCLGYSGQGSNTGELFF. Written as DNA, the CDR3 is TGTGCCAGCTGTTTAGGCTACTCGGGACAGGGGTCGAACACCGGGGAGCTGTTTTTT. The full variable domain, rest sourced from reference TRBV28 and TRBJ2-2, is DVKVTQSSRYLVKRTGEKVFLECVQDMDHENMFWYRQDPGLGLRLIYFSYDVKMKEKGDIPEGYSVSREKKERFSLILESASTNQTSMYLCASCLGYSGQGSNTGELFFGEGSRLTVL.

As to this clonotype: One end of the junction does not line up with germline, which may come from a read error. The CDR3 DNA reads as TGTGCGAGCAGTGATTCACAGGGTTTGGACACCGGGGAGCTATTTTTT. It translates to CASSDSQGLDTGELFF. The V gene is TRBV6-1, the J gene TRBJ2-2; possibly TRBD1 for D (6 bases). The CDR3 runs to 16 residues. The germline gives CDR1 MNHNS, CDR2 SASEGT.

There are many counts of this clonotype. The chain recombines TRBV11-2 with TRBJ2-2; 9 bases line up with TRBD1. The CDR3 loop spans 17 amino acids. The ends lost 4 bases at V and 1 base at J; junction bases unmatched: 7. CDR1 and CDR2 (germline): SGHAT, FQNNGV. The CDR3 DNA reads TGTGCCAGCAGCTCCGCTCCGGGACAGGGGAACACCGGGGAGCTGTTTTTT. Its translation is CASSSAPGQGNTGELFF. Together with reference TRBV11-2 and TRBJ2-2, the CDR3 gives the full variable domain: EAGVAQSPRYKIIEKRQSVAFWCNPISGHATLYWYQQILGQGPKLLIQFQNNGVVDDSQLPKDRFSAERLKGVDSTLKIQPAKLEDSAVYLCASSSAPGQGNTGELFFGEGSRLTVL.

Points on this clonotype: This clone may be a read error of a much larger clone one base away. This chain links TRBV12-3 or TRBV12-4 with TRBJ2-5; TRBD2 matches 10 bases. The V and J ends lost 6 bases and 7 bases, in that order; junction bases with no gene match: 11. The CDR3 has 15 residues. The CDR3 nucleotides read TGTGCCAGCAGCCTTCGGGGTTTAGCGGGGGGGACCCAGTACTTC. This gives the protein CASSLRGLAGGTQYF.

This clonotype was counted ten times or more. This chain joins TRBV5-6 and TRBJ1-2, with D uncertain. This CDR3 comprises 13 residues. V lost 4 bases, J lost 8 bases, and 15 bases lay in between. The germline V gene encodes CDR1 SGHDT and CDR2 YYEEEE. CDR3 amino acids: CASSVTRGGGYTF. In DNA form, the CDR3 reads TGTGCCAGCAGCGTAACCAGAGGTGGAGGCTACACCTTC. Drawing the rest from reference TRBV5-6 and TRBJ1-2, the complete variable domain is DAGVTQSPTHLIKTRGQQVTLRCSPKSGHDTVSWYQQALGQGPQFIFQYYEEEERQRGNFPDRFSGHQFPNYSSELNVNALLLGDSALYLCASSVTRGGGYTFGSGTRLTVV.

This clonotype was seen many times. This chain joins TRBV12-3 or TRBV12-4 and TRBJ1-2; D ambiguous. Trimming cost V 5 bases and J 0 bases, with 4 bases left between them. The CDR3 has 12 residues. CDR3 in DNA: TGTGCCAGCAGTACAGCTAACTATGGCTACACCTTC. It yields the protein CASSTANYGYTF.

This clonotype came up a few times. The rearrangement links TRBV5-1 to TRBJ2-5; 11 bases agree with TRBD2. The CDR3 is 15 amino acids. V shed 4 bases and J 6 bases; nucleotides not matched to a gene: 8. Germline V CDR1 and CDR2: SGHRS, YFSETQ. This CDR3 reads CASSATSGSYQTQYF. In DNA, the CDR3 is TGCGCCAGCAGCGCAACTAGCGGGAGTTACCAGACCCAGTACTTC.

This clonotype was seen only a few times. A much larger clone lies one base from this, so it may be a read error. The gene calls are TRBV6-1 and TRBJ1-2; no reliable D call. The V end lost 3 bases, the J end lost 2 bases, and 13 bases lay between the germline ends. The germline V gene encodes CDR1 MNHNS and CDR2 SASEGT. The CDR3 sequence is 15 residues long. This CDR3 reads CASSDASRRNYGYTF. The CDR3 DNA sequence: TGTGCCAGCAGTGACGCCTCCCGCAGGAACTATGGCTACACCTTC.

This clonotype has a count of ten or more. The chain carries TRBV5-4 and TRBJ2-2; D is unclear. Trimming pared 1 base from V and 4 bases from J, leaving 8 bases between. The CDR3 contains 14 residues. CDR1 is SGHNT and CDR2 is YYREEE in the germline V gene (reference sequence). The CDR3 reads CASSLYMRTGELFF. CDR3 nucleotide sequence: TGTGCCAGCAGCTTGTACATGCGCACCGGGGAGCTGTTTTTT.